The source of this T cell receptor (beta chain) is a study of shared clonotypes between healthy human individuals. V lost 1 base and J lost 2; bases outside the gene matches: 9. The CDR3 covers 17 residues. Looked up from germline, CDR1 is LGHNT and CDR2 is FRNRAP. Produced via immunoSEQ multiplex PCR; TCRdb's table is partial and in-frame only. Among fewer than 350,000 clones listed, over 75% were seen once. This sequence was found in a man aged 18 to 30 in good health. The J gene is TRBJ2-7, the V gene TRBV12-5; 9 nucleotides align to TRBD1. Sequenced sample: memory CD8+ T cells sorted from blood. Subset indicated: CD45RO+ cells pooled with CCR7-negative TemRA cells. The CDR3 DNA is TGTGCTAGTGGTTTGGGGACTCCGGGACAGGGCGCCTACGAGCAGTACTTC. It specifies CASGLGTPGQGAYEQYF.